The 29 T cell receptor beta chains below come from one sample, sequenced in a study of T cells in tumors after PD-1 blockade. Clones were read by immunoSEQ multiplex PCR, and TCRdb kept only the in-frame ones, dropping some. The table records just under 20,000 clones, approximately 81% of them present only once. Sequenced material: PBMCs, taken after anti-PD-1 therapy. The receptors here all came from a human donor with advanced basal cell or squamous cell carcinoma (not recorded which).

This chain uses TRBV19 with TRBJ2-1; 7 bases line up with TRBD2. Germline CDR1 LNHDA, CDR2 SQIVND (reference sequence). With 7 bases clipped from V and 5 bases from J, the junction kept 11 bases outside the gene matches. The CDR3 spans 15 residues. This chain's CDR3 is CASMGSGNGDNEQFF. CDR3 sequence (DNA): TGTGCCAGTATGGGGAGCGGGAACGGGGACAATGAGCAGTTCTTC.

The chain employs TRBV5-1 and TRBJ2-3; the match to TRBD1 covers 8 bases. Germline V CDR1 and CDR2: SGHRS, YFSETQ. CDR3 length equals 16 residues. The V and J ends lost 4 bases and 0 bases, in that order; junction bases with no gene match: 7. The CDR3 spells CASSPYRGYSTDTQYF. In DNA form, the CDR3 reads TGCGCCAGCAGCCCATACAGGGGGTATAGCACAGATACGCAGTATTTT.

CDR3 in amino acids: CASSPSGTYGYTF. The CDR3 bases are TGTGCCAGCAGCCCCTCGGGGACCTATGGCTACACCTTC. The J gene is TRBJ1-2, the V gene TRBV6-2 or TRBV6-3; the D gene is possibly TRBD1 (5 bases). V shed 6 bases and J shed 4 bases, with 12 bases lying between them. The CDR3 totals 13 residues. Per germline, CDR1 MNHEY and CDR2 SVGEGT.

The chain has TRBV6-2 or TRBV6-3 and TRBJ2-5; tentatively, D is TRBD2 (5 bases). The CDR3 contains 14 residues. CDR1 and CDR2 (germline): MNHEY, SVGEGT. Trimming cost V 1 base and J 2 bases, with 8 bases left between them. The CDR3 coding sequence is TGTGCCAGCAGTTACTGGGGAGCACAAGAGACCCAGTACTTC. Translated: CASSYWGAQETQYF.

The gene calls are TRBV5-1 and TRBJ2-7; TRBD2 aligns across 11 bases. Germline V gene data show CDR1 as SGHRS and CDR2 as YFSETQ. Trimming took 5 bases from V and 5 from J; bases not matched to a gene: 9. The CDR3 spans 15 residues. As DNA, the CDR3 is TGCGCCAGCAGATCGGAACTAGCGGGAGATAACGAGCAGTACTTC. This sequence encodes CASRSELAGDNEQYF.

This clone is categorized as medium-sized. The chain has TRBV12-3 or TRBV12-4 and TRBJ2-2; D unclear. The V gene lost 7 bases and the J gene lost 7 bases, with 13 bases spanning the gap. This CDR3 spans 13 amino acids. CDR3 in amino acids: CASTAGTRGELFF. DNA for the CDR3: TGTGCCAGCACTGCAGGAACGCGCGGGGAGCTGTTTTTT.

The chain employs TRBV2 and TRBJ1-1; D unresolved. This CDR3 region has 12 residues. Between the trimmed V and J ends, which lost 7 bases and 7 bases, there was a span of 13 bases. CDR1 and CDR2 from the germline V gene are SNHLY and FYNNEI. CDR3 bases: TGTGCCAGCATTGCCCGGGGATTTGAAGCTTTCTTT. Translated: CASIARGFEAFF.

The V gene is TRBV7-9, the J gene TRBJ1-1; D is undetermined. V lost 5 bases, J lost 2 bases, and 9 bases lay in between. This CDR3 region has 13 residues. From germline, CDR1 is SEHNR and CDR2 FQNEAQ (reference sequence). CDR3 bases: TGTGCCAGCAGCAGACAAGGAAACACTGAAGCTTTCTTT. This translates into CASSRQGNTEAFF.

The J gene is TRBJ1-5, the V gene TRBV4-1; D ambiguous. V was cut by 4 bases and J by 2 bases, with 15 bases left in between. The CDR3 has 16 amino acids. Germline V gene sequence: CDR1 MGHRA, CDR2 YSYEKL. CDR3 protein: CASSRTPARGNQPQHF. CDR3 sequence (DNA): TGCGCCAGCAGCCGCACGCCCGCCCGGGGCAATCAGCCCCAGCATTTT.

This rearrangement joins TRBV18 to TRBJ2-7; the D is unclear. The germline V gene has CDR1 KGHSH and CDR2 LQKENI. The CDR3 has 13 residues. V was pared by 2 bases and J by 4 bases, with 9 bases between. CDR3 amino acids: CASSPVDKYEQYF. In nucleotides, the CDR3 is TGTGCCAGCTCACCAGTAGACAAGTACGAGCAGTACTTC.

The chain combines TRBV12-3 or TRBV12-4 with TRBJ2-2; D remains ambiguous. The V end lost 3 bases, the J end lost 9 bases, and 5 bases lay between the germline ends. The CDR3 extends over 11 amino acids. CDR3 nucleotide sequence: TGTGCCAGCAGTTTTTACCGGGAGCTGTTTTTT. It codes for CASSFYRELFF.

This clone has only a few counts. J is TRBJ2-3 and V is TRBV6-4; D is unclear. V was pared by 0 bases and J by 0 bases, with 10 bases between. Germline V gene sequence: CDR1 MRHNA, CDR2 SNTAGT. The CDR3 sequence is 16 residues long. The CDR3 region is CASSDSISSSTDTQYF. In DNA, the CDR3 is TGTGCCAGCAGTGACTCGATCTCTTCTAGCACAGATACGCAGTATTTT.

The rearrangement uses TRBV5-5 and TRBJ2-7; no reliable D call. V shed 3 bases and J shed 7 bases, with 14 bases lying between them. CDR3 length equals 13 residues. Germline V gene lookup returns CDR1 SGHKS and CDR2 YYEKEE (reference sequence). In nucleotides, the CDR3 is TGTGCCAGCAGCTCTGGCCCGCCTTGGGAGCAGTACTTC. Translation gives CASSSGPPWEQYF.

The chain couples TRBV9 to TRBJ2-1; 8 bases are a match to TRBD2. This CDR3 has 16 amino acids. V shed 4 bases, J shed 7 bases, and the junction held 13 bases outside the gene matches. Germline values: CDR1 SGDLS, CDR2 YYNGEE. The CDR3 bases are TGTGCCAGCAGCCTTCTTTCGGGGGGGAATCAGAATGAGCAGTTCTTC. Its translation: CASSLLSGGNQNEQFF. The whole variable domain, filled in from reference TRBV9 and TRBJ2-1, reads DSGVTQTPKHLITATGQRVTLRCSPRSGDLSVYWYQQSLDQGLQFLIQYYNGEERAKGNILERFSAQQFPDLHSELNLSSLELGDSALYFCASSLLSGGNQNEQFFGPGTRLTVL.

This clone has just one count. As DNA, the CDR3 is TGTGCCATCAGTGAGCTCCTCCCGGACAGAGGAAATGAGCAGTTCTTC. Amino acids: CAISELLPDRGNEQFF. The gene calls are TRBV10-3 and TRBJ2-1, with a tentative D call TRBD1 (6 bases). In germline, CDR1 is ENHRY, CDR2 SYGVKD. With 2 bases removed from V and 7 bases from J, the gap between germline ends came to 18 bases. The length of the CDR3 is 16 residues.

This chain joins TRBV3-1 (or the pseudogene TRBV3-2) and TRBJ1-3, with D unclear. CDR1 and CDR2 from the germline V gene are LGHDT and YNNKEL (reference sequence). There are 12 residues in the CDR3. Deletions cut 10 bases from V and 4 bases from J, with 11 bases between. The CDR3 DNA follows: TGTGCCACGACCAGCGTCGGAAACACCATATATTTT. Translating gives CATTSVGNTIYF.

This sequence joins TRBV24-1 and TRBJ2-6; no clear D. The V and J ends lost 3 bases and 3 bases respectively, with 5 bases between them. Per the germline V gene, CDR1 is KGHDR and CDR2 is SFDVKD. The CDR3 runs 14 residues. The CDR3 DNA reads TGTGCCACCAGTGATCCGGATGGGGCCAACGTCCTGACTTTC. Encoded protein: CATSDPDGANVLTF.

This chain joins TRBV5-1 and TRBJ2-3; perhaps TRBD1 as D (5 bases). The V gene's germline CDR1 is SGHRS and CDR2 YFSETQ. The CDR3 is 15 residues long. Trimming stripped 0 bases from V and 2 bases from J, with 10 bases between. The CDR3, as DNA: TGCGCCAGCAGCTTGGATGCAGGGCTCACAGATACGCAGTATTTT. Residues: CASSLDAGLTDTQYF.

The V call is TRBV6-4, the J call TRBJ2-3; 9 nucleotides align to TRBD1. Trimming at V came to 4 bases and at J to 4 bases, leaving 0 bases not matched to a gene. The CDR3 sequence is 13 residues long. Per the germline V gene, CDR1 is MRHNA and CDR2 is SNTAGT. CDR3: CASSGDRADTQYF. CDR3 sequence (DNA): TGTGCCAGCAGTGGGGACAGGGCAGATACGCAGTATTTT.

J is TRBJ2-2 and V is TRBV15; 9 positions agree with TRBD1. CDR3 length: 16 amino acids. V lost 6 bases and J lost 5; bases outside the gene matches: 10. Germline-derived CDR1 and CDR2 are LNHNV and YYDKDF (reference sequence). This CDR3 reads CATSLGGQGLTGELFF. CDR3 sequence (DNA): TGTGCCACCAGTCTCGGCGGACAGGGGTTGACCGGGGAGCTGTTTTTT.

The CDR3 DNA reads as TGTGCCAGCAGTCCCTCCCAGGGACCGAATGAAAAACTGTTTTTT. Encoded protein: CASSPSQGPNEKLFF. V is TRBV6-6 and J is TRBJ1-4; maybe TRBD1 (5 bases). From germline, CDR1 is MNHNY and CDR2 SVGAGI (reference sequence). Trimming took 5 bases from V and 5 from J, leaving 15 bases between them. This CDR3 has 15 residues.

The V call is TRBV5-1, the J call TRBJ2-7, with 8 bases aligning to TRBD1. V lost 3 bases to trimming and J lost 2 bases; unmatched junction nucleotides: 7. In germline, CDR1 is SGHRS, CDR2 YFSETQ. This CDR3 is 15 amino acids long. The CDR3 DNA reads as TGCGCCAGCAGCTATCTGGGACAGGCCCCCTACGAGCAGTACTTC. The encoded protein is CASSYLGQAPYEQYF.

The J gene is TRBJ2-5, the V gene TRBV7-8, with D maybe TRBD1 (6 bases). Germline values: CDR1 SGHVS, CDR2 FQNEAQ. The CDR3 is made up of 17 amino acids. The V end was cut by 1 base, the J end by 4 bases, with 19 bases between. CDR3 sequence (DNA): TGTGCCAGCAGCTTAGGAGGGGGTCCGGAGATTGTAGAGACCCAGTACTTC. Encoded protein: CASSLGGGPEIVETQYF. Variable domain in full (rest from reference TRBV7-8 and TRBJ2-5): GAGVSQSPRYKVAKRGQDVALRCDPISGHVSLFWYQQALGQGPEFLTYFQNEAQLDKSGLPSDRFFAERPEGSVSTLKIQRTQQEDSAVYLCASSLGGGPEIVETQYFGPGTRLLVL.

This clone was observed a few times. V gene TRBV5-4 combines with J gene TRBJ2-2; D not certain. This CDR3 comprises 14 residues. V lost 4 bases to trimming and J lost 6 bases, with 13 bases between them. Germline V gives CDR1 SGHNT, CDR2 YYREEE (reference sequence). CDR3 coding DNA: TGTGCCAGCAGCCTGGACCCGCGACCCGGGGAGCTGTTTTTT. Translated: CASSLDPRPGELFF.

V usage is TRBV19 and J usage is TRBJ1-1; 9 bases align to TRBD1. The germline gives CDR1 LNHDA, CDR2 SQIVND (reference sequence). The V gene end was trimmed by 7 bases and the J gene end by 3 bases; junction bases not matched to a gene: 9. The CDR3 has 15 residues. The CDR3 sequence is CASNPGQGPYTEAFF. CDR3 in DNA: TGTGCCAGTAATCCGGGACAGGGACCCTACACTGAAGCTTTCTTT.

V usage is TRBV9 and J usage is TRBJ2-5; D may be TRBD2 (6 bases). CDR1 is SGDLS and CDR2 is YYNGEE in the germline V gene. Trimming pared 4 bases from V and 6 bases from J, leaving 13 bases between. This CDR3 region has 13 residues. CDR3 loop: CASSPGTPKTQYF. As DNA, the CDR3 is TGTGCCAGCAGCCCCGGGACTCCAAAGACCCAGTACTTC.

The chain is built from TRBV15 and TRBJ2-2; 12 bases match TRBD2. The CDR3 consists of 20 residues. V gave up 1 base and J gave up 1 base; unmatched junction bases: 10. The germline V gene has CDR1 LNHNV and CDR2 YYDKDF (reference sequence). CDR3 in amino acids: CATSRGRLAGVPGNTGELFF. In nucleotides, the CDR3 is TGTGCCACCAGCAGAGGACGACTAGCGGGAGTGCCTGGGAACACCGGGGAGCTGTTTTTT.

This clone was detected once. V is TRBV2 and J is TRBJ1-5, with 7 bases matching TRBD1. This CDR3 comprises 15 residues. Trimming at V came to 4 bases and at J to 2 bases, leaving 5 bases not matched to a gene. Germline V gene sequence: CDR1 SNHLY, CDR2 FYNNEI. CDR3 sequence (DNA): TGTGCCAGCAGTGGAGGGGGCCGGCGCAATCAGCCCCAGCATTTT. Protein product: CASSGGGRRNQPQHF.

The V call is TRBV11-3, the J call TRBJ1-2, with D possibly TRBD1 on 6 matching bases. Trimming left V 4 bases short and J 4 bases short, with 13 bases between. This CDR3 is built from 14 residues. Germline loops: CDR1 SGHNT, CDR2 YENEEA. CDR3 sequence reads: CASSSSRDIYGYTF. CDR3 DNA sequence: TGTGCCAGCAGCTCGTCCCGGGACATCTATGGCTACACCTTC.